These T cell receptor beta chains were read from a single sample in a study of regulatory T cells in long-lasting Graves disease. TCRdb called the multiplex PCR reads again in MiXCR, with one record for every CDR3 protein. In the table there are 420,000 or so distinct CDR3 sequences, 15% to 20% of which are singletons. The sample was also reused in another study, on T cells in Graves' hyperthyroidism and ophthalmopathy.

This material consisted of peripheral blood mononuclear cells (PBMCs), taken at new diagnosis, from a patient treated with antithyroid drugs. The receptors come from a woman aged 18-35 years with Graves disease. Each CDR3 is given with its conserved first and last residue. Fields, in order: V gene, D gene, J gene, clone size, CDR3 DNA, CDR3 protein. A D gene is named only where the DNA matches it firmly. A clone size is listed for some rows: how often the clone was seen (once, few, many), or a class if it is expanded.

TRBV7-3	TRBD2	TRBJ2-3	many	TGTGCCAGCAGCTTAGAAGGTAGCGGGAGTCGGGGAGATACGCAGTATTTT	CASSLEGSGSRGDTQYF
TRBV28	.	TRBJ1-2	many	TGTGCCAGCAGCCCCCCAGCAGGGAAGGTGTCTGGCTACACCTTC	CASSPPAGKVSGYTF
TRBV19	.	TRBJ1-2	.	TGTGCCAGTAGTATTGGCGACGGTGGCTACACCTTC	CASSIGDGGYTF
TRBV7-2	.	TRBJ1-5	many	TGTGCCAGCAGCTTAGCGGGACACCGCAATCAGCCCCAGCATTTT	CASSLAGHRNQPQHF
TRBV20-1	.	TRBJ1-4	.	TGCAGTGCTAGACCGGACCTTAATGATAAACTGTTTTTT	CSARPDLNDKLFF
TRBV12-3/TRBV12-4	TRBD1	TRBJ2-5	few	TGTGCCAGCAGTCCACCGACGGGACAGGGGGAAGAGACCCAGTACTTC	CASSPPTGQGEETQYF
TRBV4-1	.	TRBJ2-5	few	TGCGCCAGCAGCCTTCCCCTCCAAGAGACCCAGTACTTC	CASSLPLQETQYF
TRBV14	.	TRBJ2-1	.	TGTGCCAGCAGCCCGGAAGGGACTCCCCGAAGGAGTGAGCAGTTCTTC	CASSPEGTPRRSEQFF
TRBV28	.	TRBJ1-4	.	TGTGCCAGCAGTGCCGGGGGCTCTGGTGAAAAACTGTTTTTT	CASSAGGSGEKLFF
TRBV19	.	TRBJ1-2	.	TGTGCCAGTAGTATCCTCCTTGACCCCGATGGCTACACCTTC	CASSILLDPDGYTF
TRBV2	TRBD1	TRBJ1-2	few	TGTGCCAGCACCTCCGGGACAGGGGAGGTAGAAGGCTACACCTTC	CASTSGTGEVEGYTF
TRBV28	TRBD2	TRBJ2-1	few	TGTGCCAGTATCGAGCGGGGCTACTACAATGAGCAGTTCTTC	CASIERGYYNEQFF
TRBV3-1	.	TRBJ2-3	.	TGTGCCAGTAGAAGTGTTTCTAGCACAGATACGCAGTATTTT	CASRSVSSTDTQYF
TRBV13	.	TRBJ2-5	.	TGTGCCAGCAGCCCCGAGCGTCAAGAGACCCAGTACTTC	CASSPERQETQYF
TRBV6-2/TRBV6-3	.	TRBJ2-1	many	TGTGCCAGCAACCTCCCAACGGAGCAGTTCTTC	CASNLPTEQFF
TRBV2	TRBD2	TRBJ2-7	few	TGTGCCAGCAGTGAAGCGCGGGGGGGTTTCTACGAGCAGTACTTC	CASSEARGGFYEQYF
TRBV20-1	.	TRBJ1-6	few	TGCAGTGCTAGAGGTGCCAGGACGGATTATAATTCACCCCTCCACTTT	CSARGARTDYNSPLHF
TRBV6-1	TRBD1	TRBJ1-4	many	TGTGCCAGCAGGAGGGACAGGGGAGGCGAAAAACTGTTTTTT	CASRRDRGGEKLFF
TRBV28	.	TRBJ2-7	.	TGTGCCAGCAGTTTATGGGAGGGCGAGCGGTACTTC	CASSLWEGERYF
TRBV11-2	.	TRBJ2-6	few	TGTGCCAGCAGCGCCACAGGAGGGGCCAACGTCCTGACTTTC	CASSATGGANVLTF
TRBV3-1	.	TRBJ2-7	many	TGTGCCAGCAGCCATTCCTACGAGCAGTACTTC	CASSHSYEQYF
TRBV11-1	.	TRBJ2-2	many	TGTGCCAGCAGCTTAGGAGGGGTAAACACCGGGGAGCTGTTTTTT	CASSLGGVNTGELFF
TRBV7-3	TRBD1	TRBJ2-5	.	TGTGCCAGCAGCTGGGGACAGAAAGAGACCCAGTACTTC	CASSWGQKETQYF
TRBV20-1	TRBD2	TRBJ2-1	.	TGCAGTGCTAGAGCGACTAGCGGGAGTGTTGAGCAGTTCTTC	CSARATSGSVEQFF
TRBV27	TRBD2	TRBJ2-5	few	TGTGCCAGCAGTTTAGAGTGGTGGGAGGGCCGGGAAGAGACCCAGTACTTC	CASSLEWWEGREETQYF
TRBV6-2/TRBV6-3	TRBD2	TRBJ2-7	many	TGTGCCAGCAGTTACTCGCGGGGGGTGAGCTACGAGCAGTACTTC	CASSYSRGVSYEQYF
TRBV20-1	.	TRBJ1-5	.	TGCAGTGCCACGATTGATAATAGCAATCAGCCCCAGCATTTT	CSATIDNSNQPQHF
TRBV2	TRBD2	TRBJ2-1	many	TGTGCCAGCCTAGCGGGACCCTTCAATGAGCAGTTCTTC	CASLAGPFNEQFF
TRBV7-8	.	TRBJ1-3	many	TGTGCCAGCAGCGACAGAGACAGGTCTGGAAACACCATATATTTT	CASSDRDRSGNTIYF
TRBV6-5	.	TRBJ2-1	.	TGTGCCAGCAGTTACTCGCCCCCGACCCTGAATGAGCAGTTCTTC	CASSYSPPTLNEQFF
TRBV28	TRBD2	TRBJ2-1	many	TGTGCCAGCATCACTAGACTAGCGGGGGACAATGAGCAGTTCTTC	CASITRLAGDNEQFF
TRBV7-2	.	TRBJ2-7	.	TGTGCCAGCAGCTTAGACCGAAAGTACGAGCAGTACTTC	CASSLDRKYEQYF
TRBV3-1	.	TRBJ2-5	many	TGTGCCAGCAGCCAATACCGGGGGTCTGGCGAGACCCAGTACTTC	CASSQYRGSGETQYF
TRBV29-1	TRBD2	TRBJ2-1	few	TGCAGCGTACCCTCTTTAGCGGGGGTTGTGGATGAGCAGTTCTTC	CSVPSLAGVVDEQFF
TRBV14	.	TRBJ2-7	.	TGTGCCAGCAGCCAAGTTAGCCTATACGAGCAGTACTTC	CASSQVSLYEQYF
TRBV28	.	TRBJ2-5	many	TGTGCCAGCAGTACCTCATACCGGGAGACCCAGTACTTC	CASSTSYRETQYF
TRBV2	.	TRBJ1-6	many	TGTGCCAGCAGCGAAAGGGGACGCACAGGATTTAGCTCACCCCTCCACTTT	CASSERGRTGFSSPLHF